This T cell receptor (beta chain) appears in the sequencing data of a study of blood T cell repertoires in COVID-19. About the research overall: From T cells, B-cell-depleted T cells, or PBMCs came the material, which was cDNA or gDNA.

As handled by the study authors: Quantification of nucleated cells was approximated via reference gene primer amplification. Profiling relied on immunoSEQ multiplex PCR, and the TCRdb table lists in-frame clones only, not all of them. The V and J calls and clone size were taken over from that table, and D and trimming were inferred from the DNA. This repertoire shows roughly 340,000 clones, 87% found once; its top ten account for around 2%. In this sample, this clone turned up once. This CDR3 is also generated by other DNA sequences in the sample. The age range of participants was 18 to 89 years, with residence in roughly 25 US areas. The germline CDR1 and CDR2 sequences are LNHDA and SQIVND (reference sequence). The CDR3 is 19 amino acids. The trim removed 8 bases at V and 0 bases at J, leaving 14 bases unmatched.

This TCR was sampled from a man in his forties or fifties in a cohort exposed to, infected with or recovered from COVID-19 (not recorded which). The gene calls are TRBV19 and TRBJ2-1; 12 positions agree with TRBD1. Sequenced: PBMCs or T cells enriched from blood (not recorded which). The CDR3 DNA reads TGTGCCAGTTCGATTCGGGGACAGGGGGCGATTAGCTCCTACAATGAGCAGTTCTTC. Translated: CASSIRGQGAISSYNEQFF.